This T cell receptor (beta chain) was sequenced in a study of vaccination and CD4 T cells after COVID-19. Study as a whole: As control conditions, cultures were given either a CEFX pool serving as positive control, an HIV-1 Nef pool, or no peptide at all.

The treatment: roughly ten-day PBMC culture with coronavirus spike peptide pools or control peptides (ViraFEST assay). The junction had 10 bases not matched to a gene; V was cut back by 5 bases and J by 4 bases. Germline CDR1 and CDR2: LNHDA and SQIVND (reference sequence). This CDR3 has 15 amino acids. As for this clonotype: What it recognizes is unknown.

Sequenced with the Oncomine TCR Beta short-read assay was DNA taken from cultured CD4+ T cells. Genomic DNA was extracted from cultured CD4+ T cells. MiXCR was run by TCRdb on the PCR reads, yielding one entry per CDR3 protein. The sample lists about 26,000 distinct CDR3 sequences; roughly 52% were seen once. This specimen was CD4+ T cells from blood, cultured in vitro, taken before SARS-CoV-2 vaccination. This receptor was taken from a human donor who received a COVID-19 vaccine. V is TRBV19 and J is TRBJ2-5; 7 nucleotides align to TRBD1. The CDR3 region has the DNA TGTGCCAGTAGTCGGCCACAGGGGATTCGAGAGACCCAGTACTTC. Translated: CASSRPQGIRETQYF.